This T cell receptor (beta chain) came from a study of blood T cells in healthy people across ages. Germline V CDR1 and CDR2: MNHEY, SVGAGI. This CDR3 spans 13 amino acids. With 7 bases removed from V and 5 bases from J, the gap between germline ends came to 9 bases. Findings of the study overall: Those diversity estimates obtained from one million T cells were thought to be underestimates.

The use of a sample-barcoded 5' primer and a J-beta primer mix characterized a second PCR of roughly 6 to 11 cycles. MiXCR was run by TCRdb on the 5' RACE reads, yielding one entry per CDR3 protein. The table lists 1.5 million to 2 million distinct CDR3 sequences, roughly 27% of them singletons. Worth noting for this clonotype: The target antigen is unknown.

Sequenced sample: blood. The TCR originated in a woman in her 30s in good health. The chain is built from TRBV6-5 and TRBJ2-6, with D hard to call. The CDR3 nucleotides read TGTGCCAGCACCTCTAGTAGGGCCAACGTCCTGACTTTC. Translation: CASTSSRANVLTF.